The 8 T cell receptor beta chains in this list originate from one sample, sequenced in a study of cytomegalovirus exposure and HLA in healthy donors. The PCR made use of 60 Vbeta and 13 Jbeta primers. TCRdb keeps only in-frame clones here, not all; method: immunoSEQ multiplex PCR. This table has some 71,000 clones, 70% to 80% appearing once. The sequencing sample was made of PBMCs. These TCRs come from a man between 18 and 35 years old in good health and CMV-seronegative.

The DNA for the CDR3 is TGTGCCAGCAGCTTAAGCGGGGCCAAACAAGAGACCCAGTACTTC. Its protein is CASSLSGAKQETQYF. The chain joins TRBV7-3 to TRBJ2-5, with D tentatively TRBD2 (6 bases). This CDR3 spans 15 amino acids. Trimming took 1 base from V and 2 from J, leaving 11 bases between them. Germline loops: CDR1 SGHTA, CDR2 FQGTGA.

The chain employs TRBV4-1 and TRBJ1-2, with 8 bases identical to TRBD1. Germline trimming cut 4 bases from V and 3 bases from J; bases unmatched to any gene: 7. The germline CDR1 and CDR2 sequences are MGHRA and YSYEKL. CDR3 length: 15 amino acids. The CDR3 reads CASSLNQGADYGYTF. CDR3 in DNA: TGCGCCAGCAGCCTGAACCAGGGGGCTGACTATGGCTACACCTTC.

The chain carries TRBV4-3 and TRBJ1-1; 9 positions match TRBD1. There are 13 residues in the CDR3. Unmatched junction bases numbered 4, after V lost 6 bases and J lost 5 bases. Germline V gives CDR1 LGHNA, CDR2 YSLEER. In DNA form, the CDR3 reads TGCGCCAGCAGGGACAGGGGATATACTGAAGCTTTCTTT. It yields the protein CASRDRGYTEAFF.

The V call is TRBV29-1, the J call TRBJ1-4, with 7 nucleotides matching TRBD1. The CDR3 spans 13 residues. V dropped 5 bases and J dropped 5; count of bases not matched to a gene: 5. CDR1 and CDR2 from the germline V gene are SQVTM and ANQGSEA. The CDR3 sequence: CSVRTGENEKLFF. Here the CDR3 DNA reads TGCAGCGTTCGGACAGGAGAGAATGAAAAACTGTTTTTT.

The J gene is TRBJ1-1, the V gene TRBV5-1, with 8 bases matching TRBD1. The germline CDR1 and CDR2 sequences are SGHRS and YFSETQ. The J segment lost 6 bases and the V segment lost 0 bases, leaving 7 bases of the junction unmatched. The CDR3 spans 15 residues. CDR3 DNA: TGCGCCAGCAGCTTGGTTTCAGGGGGCATCGCTGAAGCTTTCTTT. This translates into CASSLVSGGIAEAFF.

This clone has a single count. V gene TRBV6-1 combines with J gene TRBJ2-5; D is possibly TRBD1 (5 bases). V shed 4 bases and J shed 3 bases, with 12 bases lying between them. The CDR3 runs 14 residues. The germline V gene has CDR1 MNHNS and CDR2 SASEGT. The CDR3 sequence is CASSGQGTKETQYF. The CDR3 DNA sequence: TGTGCCAGCAGTGGCCAGGGAACCAAAGAGACCCAGTACTTC.

The chain is built from TRBV5-1 and TRBJ2-3; TRBD2 matches 7 bases. V trimming: 4 bases; J trimming: 10 bases; junction bases outside the gene matches: 12. The CDR3 contains 14 residues. CDR1 SGHRS and CDR2 YFSETQ come from the germline V gene. The CDR3 protein is CASSLPGGGDAQYF. In nucleotides, the CDR3 is TGCGCCAGCAGCCTACCCGGTGGGGGGGATGCGCAGTATTTT. The variable domain in full, completed from reference TRBV5-1 and TRBJ2-3, reads KAGVTQTPRYLIKTRGQQVTLSCSPISGHRSVSWYQQTPGQGLQFLFEYFSETQRNKGNFPGRFSGRQFSNSRSEMNVSTLELGDSALYLCASSLPGGGDAQYFGPGTRLTVL.

The rearrangement joins TRBV27 to TRBJ1-1, with TRBD1 identical over 7 bases. This CDR3 has 14 residues. Germline V gene data show CDR1 as MNHEY and CDR2 as SMNVEV (reference sequence). J gave up 1 base and V 4 bases, and 3 bases lay outside the gene matches. This chain's CDR3 is CASSSQGRNTEAFF. The CDR3 DNA reads TGTGCCAGCAGTTCACAGGGGCGGAACACTGAAGCTTTCTTT.